These 29 T cell receptor beta chains came from one sample sequenced in a study of blood T cell repertoires in COVID-19. Repertoires were generated with immunoSEQ multiplex PCR, while TCRdb's copy carries only in-frame clones and drops some. This sample carries about 320,000 clones, roughly nine tenths of them seen once, and the ten largest clones take about 2.4%. Sample: PBMCs or T cells enriched from blood (not recorded which). The receptors come from a man aged 60-69 years who had recovered from COVID-19.

J is TRBJ1-1 and V is TRBV7-6, with TRBD1 matching 7 bases. CDR3 length equals 16 residues. Unmatched junction bases numbered 11, after V lost 2 bases and J lost 5 bases. CDR1 and CDR2 from the germline V gene are SGHVS and FNYEAQ. CDR3 nucleotide sequence: TGTGCCAGCAGCTTACGGGCAGGGGGTCCGGGGACTGAAGCTTTCTTT. It codes for CASSLRAGGPGTEAFF.

The rearrangement uses TRBV5-1 and TRBJ2-3; D may be TRBD2 (5 bases). V was pared by 0 bases and J by 6 bases, with 8 bases between. The CDR3 extends over 13 amino acids. CDR1 SGHRS and CDR2 YFSETQ come from the germline V gene. The CDR3, as DNA: TGCGCCAGCAGCTTGGGCCCGGGGGATACGCAGTATTTT. Its protein product is CASSLGPGDTQYF.

This chain joins TRBV7-9 and TRBJ1-4; D not resolved. Per the germline V gene, CDR1 is SEHNR and CDR2 is FQNEAQ (reference sequence). Trimming removed 8 bases from V and 10 bases from J, with 17 bases in between. This CDR3 is 13 amino acids long. CDR3 in DNA: TGTGCCAGCGGCCCCGGACCCGGAGGAAAACTGTTTTTT. Translated, it gives CASGPGPGGKLFF. Full variable domain (missing parts from reference TRBV7-9 and TRBJ1-4): DTGVSQNPRHKITKRGQNVTFRCDPISEHNRLYWYRQTLGQGPEFLTYFQNEAQLEKSRLLSDRFSAERPKGSFSTLEIQRTEQGDSAMYLCASGPGPGGKLFFGSGTQLSVL.

The V and J genes are TRBV7-9 and TRBJ2-7; 7 bases agree with TRBD2. Germline CDR1 and CDR2: SEHNR and FQNEAQ (reference sequence). Germline trimming cut 3 bases from V and 2 bases from J; bases unmatched to any gene: 13. The CDR3 length is 17 residues. This chain's CDR3 is CASSLSHSGWSAYEQYF. DNA for the CDR3: TGTGCCAGCAGCTTGTCTCATAGCGGGTGGAGTGCCTACGAGCAGTACTTC.

The gene calls are TRBV5-4 and TRBJ2-2, with 10 bases matching TRBD1. The junction had 6 bases not matched to a gene; V was cut back by 5 bases and J by 5 bases. The CDR3 totals 15 residues. Looked up from germline, CDR1 is SGHNT and CDR2 is YYREEE (reference sequence). CDR3 protein: CASRADRGLTGELFF. The CDR3 DNA follows: TGTGCCAGCAGGGCAGACAGGGGGCTAACCGGGGAGCTGTTTTTT. Looking up the rest from reference TRBV5-4 and TRBJ2-2 gives the full variable domain: ETGVTQSPTHLIKTRGQQVTLRCSSQSGHNTVSWYQQALGQGPQFIFQYYREEENGRGNFPPRFSGLQFPNYSSELNVNALELDDSALYLCASRADRGLTGELFFGEGSRLTVL.

The chain links TRBV3-1 (or the pseudogene TRBV3-2) to TRBJ1-1; 10 bases are shared with TRBD1. The germline V gene encodes CDR1 LGHDT and CDR2 YNNKEL (reference sequence). The V gene end was trimmed by 6 bases and the J gene end by 11 bases; junction bases not matched to a gene: 3. The CDR3 has 11 residues. CDR3 sequence (DNA): TGTGCCAGCAGTCGACAGGGGGCTGCTTTCTTT. It codes for CASSRQGAAFF.

The V and J genes are TRBV18 and TRBJ1-3; 7 positions agree with TRBD1. The CDR3 contains 17 residues. Germline CDR1 KGHSH, CDR2 LQKENI. The junction had 10 bases not matched to a gene; V was cut back by 0 bases and J by 5 bases. This chain's CDR3 is CASSPPLTGIFRNTIYF. CDR3 in DNA: TGTGCCAGCTCACCACCGCTGACAGGGATCTTCCGAAACACCATATATTTT.

The V and J genes are TRBV7-8 and TRBJ1-1; 10 nucleotides agree with TRBD1. CDR1 is SGHVS and CDR2 is FQNEAQ in the germline V gene. CDR3 length: 15 residues. The ends lost 5 bases at V and 3 bases at J; junction bases unmatched: 6. DNA for the CDR3: TGTGCCAGCAGCCTACGGACAGGGGGTTACACTGAAGCTTTCTTT. This gives the protein CASSLRTGGYTEAFF.

V gene TRBV11-3 combines with J gene TRBJ1-3; 7 bases map to TRBD1. Trimming took 5 bases from V and 11 from J; bases not matched to a gene: 9. CDR1 is SGHNT and CDR2 is YENEEA in the germline V gene. The CDR3 totals 13 residues. The CDR3 region is CASSADRLGSIYF. For the CDR3, the DNA is TGTGCCAGCAGCGCGGACAGGCTGGGGTCCATATATTTT.

The rearrangement joins TRBV6-1 to TRBJ2-7; no reliable D call. The ends were cut back, 2 bases at V and 0 bases at J, with 11 bases in the middle. The germline V gene has CDR1 MNHNS and CDR2 SASEGT. The CDR3 contains 15 residues. The CDR3 spells CASSEIGSSSYEQYF. DNA for the CDR3: TGTGCCAGCAGTGAAATCGGGTCAAGCTCCTACGAGCAGTACTTC.

The V gene is TRBV11-2, the J gene TRBJ1-1; D perhaps matches TRBD1 (5 bases). The CDR3 runs to 13 residues. V was shortened by 4 bases and J by 7 bases, with 13 bases between the two germline ends. Germline CDR1 and CDR2: SGHAT and FQNNGV. The CDR3 loop is CASSSGGGIEAFF. CDR3 coding DNA: TGTGCCAGCAGCTCCGGCGGGGGTATTGAAGCTTTCTTT. The full variable domain, completed using reference TRBV11-2 and TRBJ1-1, is EAGVAQSPRYKIIEKRQSVAFWCNPISGHATLYWYQQILGQGPKLLIQFQNNGVVDDSQLPKDRFSAERLKGVDSTLKIQPAKLEDSAVYLCASSSGGGIEAFFGQGTRLTVV.

This clone has just one count. J is TRBJ1-2 and V is TRBV4-3; D might be TRBD1 (5 bases). CDR1 and CDR2 (germline): LGHNA, YSLEER. The ends were cut back, 2 bases at V and 5 bases at J, with 9 bases in the middle. The CDR3 length is 13 residues. In DNA, the CDR3 is TGCGCCAGCAGCCAACAATCAGGGTATGGCTACACCTTC. Translated, it gives CASSQQSGYGYTF.

This chain joins TRBV27 and TRBJ1-5; a weak D match, TRBD1 (6 bases). CDR3 length: 13 amino acids. Germline CDR1 and CDR2: MNHEY and SMNVEV (reference sequence). V shed 7 bases and J shed 3 bases, with 10 bases lying between them. The CDR3: CASKRTVNQPQHF. The CDR3 region has the DNA TGTGCCAGCAAGAGGACAGTCAATCAGCCCCAGCATTTT.

The rearrangement uses TRBV11-3 and TRBJ2-4; TRBD1 aligns across 7 bases. Germline V gene data show CDR1 as SGHNT and CDR2 as YENEEA. The CDR3 covers 18 residues. V shed 4 bases, J shed 0 bases, and the junction held 12 bases outside the gene matches. CDR3 sequence reads: CASSSYTGDIVAKNIQYF. CDR3 bases: TGTGCCAGCAGCTCCTACACAGGGGACATTGTAGCCAAAAACATTCAGTACTTC.

This chain's CDR3 is CASSSESYEQYF. For the CDR3, the DNA is TGCGCCAGCAGCTCGGAGTCCTACGAGCAGTACTTC. The V call is TRBV5-1, the J call TRBJ2-7; D unclear. V gave up 3 bases and J gave up 1 base, with 5 bases separating them. The germline V gene encodes CDR1 SGHRS and CDR2 YFSETQ. The CDR3 is 12 residues long.

This chain connects TRBV6-1 to TRBJ2-7; weak D call: TRBD2 (7 bases). Trimming cost V 2 bases and J 3 bases, with 17 bases left between them. This CDR3 is 16 amino acids long. The germline gives CDR1 MNHNS, CDR2 SASEGT. The CDR3 DNA reads TGTGCCAGCAGTGAATGGGTGACGGGGGGCTTCTACGAGCAGTACTTC. Translated, it gives CASSEWVTGGFYEQYF.

The chain is built from TRBV19 and TRBJ2-2; a weak D match, TRBD1 (6 bases). V shed 7 bases and J shed 6 bases, with 30 bases lying between them. Germline loops: CDR1 LNHDA, CDR2 SQIVND (reference sequence). The CDR3 is 19 residues long. CDR3 amino acids: CASTTIPLGAGHPPGELFF. The CDR3 nucleotides read TGTGCCAGTACGACCATTCCCCTGGGGGCCGGACACCCACCCGGGGAGCTGTTTTTT.

The chain uses TRBV21-1 and TRBJ2-7; the D call in the table, TRBD1, was not verified against the DNA. TRBV21-1 is recorded as a pseudogene. The CDR3 loop spans 16 amino acids. In DNA, the CDR3 is TGTGCCAGCAGGAACCCGAAATTCGACAGGGGAGGGAAGCAGTACTTC. The encoded protein is CASRNPKFDRGGKQYF.

The rearrangement joins TRBV28 to TRBJ2-5; TRBD1 agrees at 8 bases. The junction had 9 bases not matched to a gene; V was cut back by 2 bases and J by 4 bases. The CDR3 runs 16 residues. Germline V gene sequence: CDR1 MDHEN, CDR2 SYDVKM. The CDR3 DNA follows: TGTGCCAGCAGTTTACGGGCAGGGGGCGTGCTAGAGACCCAGTACTTC. Translated: CASSLRAGGVLETQYF.

The gene calls are TRBV7-2 and TRBJ2-5; no clear D. In germline, CDR1 is SGHTA, CDR2 FQGNSA. V was clipped by 1 base and J by 2 bases, with 8 bases between them. This CDR3 spans 14 amino acids. CDR3 in amino acids: CASSLVRQQETQYF. CDR3 sequence (DNA): TGTGCCAGCAGCTTAGTTCGTCAGCAAGAGACCCAGTACTTC. The variable domain in full, with the rest retrieved from reference TRBV7-2 and TRBJ2-5, is GAGVSQSPSNKVTEKGKDVELRCDPISGHTALYWYRQSLGQGLEFLIYFQGNSAPDKSGLPSDRFSAERTGGSVSTLTIQRTQQEDSAVYLCASSLVRQQETQYFGPGTRLLVL.

The CDR3 DNA is TGTGCCAGCAGCTACTTCTCGACAGAGAGCTATGGCTACACCTTC. This gives the protein CASSYFSTESYGYTF. This chain joins TRBV5-4 and TRBJ1-2; a possible D gene is TRBD1 (5 bases). The V gene's germline CDR1 is SGHNT and CDR2 YYREEE (reference sequence). Trimming removed 3 bases at V and 4 bases at J, with 16 bases between. There are 15 residues in the CDR3.

The chain combines TRBV9 with TRBJ1-2, with D hard to call. CDR1 SGDLS and CDR2 YYNGEE come from the germline V gene. This CDR3 has 13 amino acids. The V end was cut by 0 bases, the J end by 8 bases, with 11 bases between. The CDR3: CASSVAGRYGYTF. The CDR3 DNA reads as TGTGCCAGCAGCGTAGCTGGGAGATACGGCTACACCTTC. The full variable domain, rest sourced from reference TRBV9 and TRBJ1-2, is DSGVTQTPKHLITATGQRVTLRCSPRSGDLSVYWYQQSLDQGLQFLIQYYNGEERAKGNILERFSAQQFPDLHSELNLSSLELGDSALYFCASSVAGRYGYTFGSGTRLTVV.

The chain has TRBV4-3 and TRBJ1-2; tentative D call: TRBD1 (6 bases). This CDR3 comprises 16 residues. Germline loops: CDR1 LGHNA, CDR2 YSLEER. The germline V and J ends were trimmed by 1 base and 8 bases, with 20 bases remaining between them. CDR3 bases: TGCGCCAGCAGCCAAGTAACAGGGTTATACGCTTCAGGCTACACCTTC. Protein product: CASSQVTGLYASGYTF.

The chain is built from TRBV6-2 or TRBV6-3 and TRBJ1-5; 7 bases are shared with TRBD1. Per germline, CDR1 MNHEY and CDR2 SVGEGT. The junction had 21 bases not matched to a gene; V was cut back by 4 bases and J by 6 bases. The CDR3 extends over 19 amino acids. CDR3 in DNA: TGTGCCAGCAGTTCCGAACTACCGGGACAGCGCCCGGGGATTCAGCCCCAGCATTTT. It codes for CASSSELPGQRPGIQPQHF.

This clone was seen a single time. The chain employs TRBV30 and TRBJ1-1; no firm D call. The length of the CDR3 is 12 residues. Germline loops: CDR1 GTSNPN, CDR2 SVGIG (reference sequence). The V end lost 1 base, the J end lost 8 bases, and 11 bases lay between the germline ends. The CDR3 protein is CAWSAGVGEAFF. In DNA, the CDR3 is TGTGCCTGGAGTGCCGGTGTGGGCGAAGCTTTCTTT.

The chain employs TRBV2 and TRBJ1-3; a weak D match, TRBD1 (6 bases). This CDR3 has 14 residues. Germline V lookup: CDR1 SNHLY, CDR2 FYNNEI. V lost 7 bases and J 1 base, leaving 11 bases between the germline ends. Here the CDR3 DNA reads TGTGCCAGCAACCAACAGGGATCTGGAAACACCATATATTTT. Its protein product is CASNQQGSGNTIYF.

A single count supports this clone. The chain links TRBV10-3 to TRBJ2-7; 8 bases are a match to TRBD1. Germline CDR1 reads ENHRY; CDR2 reads SYGVKD. CDR3 size: 15 residues. Unmatched junction bases numbered 5, after V lost 2 bases and J lost 2 bases. The CDR3 loop reads CAISEGTGGPYEQYF. CDR3 nucleotide sequence: TGTGCCATCAGTGAGGGAACAGGGGGTCCCTACGAGCAGTACTTC.

This clone was observed a handful of times. The V and J genes are TRBV7-9 and TRBJ1-2; 7 nucleotides align to TRBD1. The CDR3 sequence is 17 residues long. The V gene's germline CDR1 is SEHNR and CDR2 FQNEAQ (reference sequence). V gave up 4 bases and J gave up 8 bases; unmatched junction bases: 19. In DNA form, the CDR3 reads TGTGCCAGCAGCTCCCTGGCCCATGGACAGGTCCGTGGGGGCTACACCTTC. Residues: CASSSLAHGQVRGGYTF. The entire variable domain, with the rest obtained from reference TRBV7-9 and TRBJ1-2, is as follows: DTGVSQNPRHKITKRGQNVTFRCDPISEHNRLYWYRQTLGQGPEFLTYFQNEAQLEKSRLLSDRFSAERPKGSFSTLEIQRTEQGDSAMYLCASSSLAHGQVRGGYTFGSGTRLTVV.

Notes on this clone: Other DNA sequences within the sample encode an identical CDR3. V gene TRBV5-4 combines with J gene TRBJ1-4; the D gene is possibly TRBD1 (6 bases). Germline lookup yields CDR1 SGHNT and CDR2 YYREEE (reference sequence). The CDR3 totals 14 residues. V gave up 4 bases and J gave up 3 bases, with 10 bases separating them. The CDR3 bases are TGTGCCAGCAGCCTGACAGGAGCTAATGAAAAACTGTTTTTT. The encoded protein is CASSLTGANEKLFF. The full variable domain, completed using reference TRBV5-4 and TRBJ1-4, is ETGVTQSPTHLIKTRGQQVTLRCSSQSGHNTVSWYQQALGQGPQFIFQYYREEENGRGNFPPRFSGLQFPNYSSELNVNALELDDSALYLCASSLTGANEKLFFGSGTQLSVL.